Following are 23 T cell receptor beta chains from one sample sequenced in a study of STAT5B mutations in CD4+ large granular lymphocyte leukemia. Here immunoSEQ multiplex PCR was the method, and the copy in TCRdb shows in-frame clones only, minus some. This table has 45,000 to 55,000 clones, approximately 70% appearing once. Sequencing used CD4+ T cells from blood buffy coats. The receptor source for this set is a human donor in good health.

The gene calls are TRBV4-1 and TRBJ2-2, with 12 bases aligning to TRBD2. With 0 bases clipped from V and 7 bases from J, the junction kept 3 bases outside the gene matches. The CDR3 covers 16 residues. From germline, CDR1 is MGHRA and CDR2 YSYEKL. The CDR3 coding sequence is TGCGCCAGCAGCCAAGAGTCTAGCGGGGGGGTCGGGGAGCTGTTTTTT. Its protein is CASSQESSGGVGELFF.

A few counts support this clone. The CDR3 DNA follows: TGTGCCAGCAGCTCCCTCGGCAGGCTATCACCCCTCCACTTT. Translated: CASSSLGRLSPLHF. V usage is TRBV11-2 and J usage is TRBJ1-6, with unresolved D. CDR3 length equals 14 residues. Germline lookup yields CDR1 SGHAT and CDR2 FQNNGV. V lost 4 bases and J lost 10, with 14 bases in between.

The chain couples TRBV30 to TRBJ1-2; TRBD1 is a possible D gene (5 bases). CDR3 length: 10 amino acids. Germline loops: CDR1 GTSNPN, CDR2 SVGIG (reference sequence). The CDR3 protein is CAQGERGYTF. The DNA of the CDR3 is TGTGCTCAAGGGGAGCGTGGCTACACCTTC.

The chain carries TRBV29-1 and TRBJ2-3; 7 bases align to TRBD2. The CDR3 is made up of 11 amino acids. The J segment lost 5 bases and the V segment lost 4 bases, leaving 0 bases of the junction unmatched. Germline V gene data show CDR1 as SQVTM and CDR2 as ANQGSEA. The CDR3 coding sequence is TGCAGCGTTGCGGGGGGAGATACGCAGTATTTT. This translates into CSVAGGDTQYF.

The V and J genes are TRBV14 and TRBJ1-4; the D is unclear. Trimming removed 4 bases from V and 3 bases from J, with 9 bases in between. The germline CDR1 and CDR2 sequences are SGHDN and FVKESK. The CDR3 is 14 residues long. CDR3 protein: CASSRSGPNEKLFF. The CDR3, as DNA: TGTGCCAGCAGCCGATCGGGTCCTAATGAAAAACTGTTTTTT.

This CDR3 reads CASSLTQPPPYEQYV. Written as DNA, the CDR3 is TGTGCCAGCAGCCTAACTCAACCCCCTCCCTACGAGCAGTACGTC. This chain connects TRBV2 to TRBJ2-7; the D is unclear. Trimming removed 6 bases from V and 2 bases from J, with 17 bases in between. Looked up from germline, CDR1 is SNHLY and CDR2 is FYNNEI. The CDR3 length is 15 residues.

The gene calls are TRBV5-8 and TRBJ2-6; D is possibly TRBD1 (5 bases). Germline values: CDR1 SGHTS, CDR2 YDEGEE. This CDR3 contains 15 residues. V was clipped by 4 bases and J by 0 bases, with 8 bases between them. CDR3 protein: CASSLQVSGANVLTF. The CDR3, as DNA: TGTGCCAGCAGCCTACAGGTCTCTGGGGCCAACGTCCTGACTTTC.

The chain links TRBV19 to TRBJ2-4; D is perhaps TRBD2 (6 bases). This CDR3 contains 17 residues. V lost 5 bases to trimming and J lost 0 bases, with 17 bases between them. The germline gives CDR1 LNHDA, CDR2 SQIVND (reference sequence). The CDR3 loop reads CASSSPGRELAKNIQYF. DNA of the CDR3: TGTGCCAGTAGTTCGCCGGGACGGGAGTTAGCCAAAAACATTCAGTACTTC.

This clone was counted only a few times. V is TRBV18 and J is TRBJ2-7, with 9 positions matching TRBD1. The length of the CDR3 is 14 residues. Looked up from germline, CDR1 is KGHSH and CDR2 is LQKENI. The ends lost 2 bases at V and 2 bases at J; junction bases unmatched: 1. CDR3 DNA sequence: TGTGCCAGCTCACCAACAGGGGGCACCTACGAGCAGTACTTC. Amino acids: CASSPTGGTYEQYF.

This clone was observed a few times. J is TRBJ1-6 and V is TRBV27, with a weak D call TRBD1 (5 bases). With 1 base removed from V and 8 bases from J, the gap between germline ends came to 21 bases. The V gene's germline CDR1 is MNHEY and CDR2 SMNVEV (reference sequence). The CDR3 has 18 residues. The CDR3 is CASSLYTGSVAVDSPLHF. The DNA for the CDR3 is TGTGCCAGCAGTTTATACACAGGCAGTGTGGCGGTGGATTCACCCCTCCACTTT.

The J gene is TRBJ1-5, the V gene TRBV19; no definite D call. Germline assignment: CDR1 LNHDA and CDR2 SQIVND (reference sequence). The V and J ends lost 5 bases and 0 bases respectively, with 14 bases between them. This CDR3 is built from 16 residues. The CDR3 DNA reads as TGTGCCAGTAGTCCGAAATCATCATATAGCAATCAGCCCCAGCATTTT. This gives the protein CASSPKSSYSNQPQHF.

The chain is built from TRBV6-5 and TRBJ1-2; the match to TRBD1 covers 9 bases. Germline loops: CDR1 MNHEY, CDR2 SVGAGI. The J segment lost 8 bases and the V segment lost 4 bases, leaving 14 bases of the junction unmatched. The CDR3 runs 16 residues. CDR3 in amino acids: CASSLGGTGYQKGYTF. DNA of the CDR3: TGTGCCAGCAGTTTGGGGGGGACAGGGTATCAGAAAGGCTACACCTTC.

This chain uses TRBV19 with TRBJ1-2, with 7 bases that match TRBD1. With 7 bases clipped from V and 5 bases from J, the junction kept 10 bases outside the gene matches. The CDR3 runs to 14 residues. The germline gives CDR1 LNHDA, CDR2 SQIVND (reference sequence). In nucleotides, the CDR3 is TGTGCCAGTATTTCCCTGACAGGGAGGTATGGCTACACCTTC. Translated, it gives CASISLTGRYGYTF. Looking up the rest from reference TRBV19 and TRBJ1-2 gives the full variable domain: DGGITQSPKYLFRKEGQNVTLSCEQNLNHDAMYWYRQDPGQGLRLIYYSQIVNDFQKGDIAEGYSVSREKKESFPLTVTSAQKNPTAFYLCASISLTGRYGYTFGSGTRLTVV.

The V and J genes are TRBV11-2 and TRBJ2-7, with D maybe TRBD1 (6 bases). This CDR3 comprises 14 residues. V lost 2 bases and J lost 3, with 11 bases in between. Germline V gene lookup returns CDR1 SGHAT and CDR2 FQNNGV. As DNA, the CDR3 is TGTGCCAGCAGCTTATCCCTGACAGGCTACGAGCAGTACTTC. It specifies CASSLSLTGYEQYF.

The V and J genes are TRBV29-1 and TRBJ2-5; 15 bases agree with TRBD2. Germline-derived CDR1 and CDR2 are SQVTM and ANQGSEA. The V segment lost 0 bases and the J segment 2 bases; nucleotides outside the gene matches: 1. The CDR3 extends over 16 amino acids. CDR3 region: CSVEEGLAGGQETQYF. In DNA, the CDR3 is TGCAGCGTTGAAGAGGGACTAGCGGGGGGACAAGAGACCCAGTACTTC.

V and J are TRBV9 and TRBJ1-2; maybe TRBD1 (5 bases). The CDR3 sequence is 15 residues long. Trimming took 3 bases from V and 8 from J, leaving 20 bases between them. Germline V gives CDR1 SGDLS, CDR2 YYNGEE. The DNA of the CDR3 is TGTGCCAGCAGCGCCGAATTGCGGGGCCCACGGGGCTACACCTTC. Translating it yields CASSAELRGPRGYTF.

This rearrangement joins TRBV7-7 to TRBJ2-2; no reliable D call. Germline CDR1 reads SSHAT; CDR2 reads FNYEAQ (reference sequence). CDR3 length: 12 residues. The chain's CDR3 is CATVIGTGELFF. CDR3 nucleotide sequence: TGTGCTACCGTGATAGGCACCGGGGAGCTGTTTTTT.

This clone was seen only once. The genes are TRBV5-1 and TRBJ1-6; possibly TRBD1 for D (5 bases). The germline gives CDR1 SGHRS, CDR2 YFSETQ. The CDR3 is 15 residues long. V lost 4 bases, J lost 6 bases, and 14 bases lay in between. The CDR3 loop reads CASSRDQGGNSPLHF. For the CDR3, the DNA is TGCGCCAGCAGCCGAGATCAGGGAGGTAATTCACCCCTCCACTTT.

The V call is TRBV2, the J call TRBJ2-5; D gene unclear. CDR1 is SNHLY and CDR2 is FYNNEI in the germline V gene. The germline V and J ends were trimmed by 1 base and 5 bases, with 14 bases remaining between them. This CDR3 is built from 15 residues. CDR3 amino acids: CASSEEPGSPETQYF. The CDR3 DNA reads as TGTGCCAGCAGTGAAGAACCAGGATCCCCGGAGACCCAGTACTTC.

This chain uses TRBV18 with TRBJ2-2, with no clear D. This CDR3 is 13 amino acids long. The germline V and J ends were trimmed by 3 bases and 2 bases, with 4 bases remaining between them. Germline lookup yields CDR1 KGHSH and CDR2 LQKENI. The CDR3 spells CASSPSNTGELFF. In DNA form, the CDR3 reads TGTGCCAGCTCACCCAGTAACACCGGGGAGCTGTTTTTT.

Here the CDR3 DNA reads TGTGCCAGCAGCCTCGGGGCCCAAGGCGTCGATGAGCAGTTCTTC. Translated, it gives CASSLGAQGVDEQFF. V is TRBV6-5 and J is TRBJ2-1, with D possibly called TRBD1 or TRBD2 (5 bases each). The CDR3 consists of 15 residues. V was shortened by 6 bases and J by 8 bases, with 20 bases between the two germline ends. Germline CDR1 and CDR2: MNHEY and SVGAGI.

CDR3 amino acids: CASSLGQIPPYEQYF. The CDR3 DNA follows: TGCGCCAGCAGCTTGGGACAGATACCACCCTACGAGCAGTACTTC. This chain links TRBV5-1 with TRBJ2-7; D might be TRBD1 (5 bases). CDR1 SGHRS and CDR2 YFSETQ come from the germline V gene. Between the trimmed V and J ends, which lost 0 bases and 2 bases, there was a span of 12 bases. This CDR3 spans 15 amino acids.

This rearrangement joins TRBV19 to TRBJ1-2; 9 bases line up with TRBD1. The V and J ends lost 7 bases and 3 bases, in that order; junction bases with no gene match: 12. Germline values: CDR1 LNHDA, CDR2 SQIVND (reference sequence). This CDR3 is built from 16 residues. CDR3 region: CASTSGQGLGYYGYTF. CDR3 sequence (DNA): TGTGCCAGTACCTCGGGACAGGGATTGGGTTACTATGGCTACACCTTC.